This T cell receptor beta chain was recorded in a study of T cell responses to AZD1222 COVID-19 vaccine. Data came from immunoSEQ multiplex PCR; TCRdb stores just in-frame clones and leaves some out. The top ten hold roughly 2.2% of the sample, which has approximately 150,000 clones, nearly 95% seen once. From germline, CDR1 is SGHKS and CDR2 YYEKEE (reference sequence). Trimming shortened V by 0 bases and J by 7 bases, and 10 bases separated the two germline ends. The CDR3 extends over 13 amino acids. This chain uses TRBV5-5 with TRBJ1-2; unclear D gene. The TCR was taken from an adult in good health. The sequenced sample was peripheral blood, obtained on day 0 of AZD1222 vaccination. The CDR3 spells CASSLGRGGGYTF. The DNA for the CDR3 is TGTGCCAGCAGCTTGGGCCGGGGAGGTGGCTACACCTTC. Full variable domain (missing parts from reference TRBV5-5 and TRBJ1-2): DAGVTQSPTHLIKTRGQQVTLRCSPISGHKSVSWYQQVLGQGPQFIFQYYEKEERGRGNFPDRFSARQFPNYSSELNVNALLLGDSALYLCASSLGRGGGYTFGSGTRLTVV.